The 22 T cell receptor beta chains below all came from one sample that was sequenced in a study of shared clonotypes between healthy human individuals. Method: immunoSEQ multiplex PCR; TCRdb's copy keeps in-frame clones and lacks some. Found here are 2 million to 2.5 million clones, approximately 93% of them singletons; the top ten hold 0.39%. The sequenced material came from naive CD4+ T cells from PBMCs. The subset denotes: CD45RA+ positively selected. Receptor source: a man younger than 35 in good health. Some clones in this sample may be carry-over from other donors' samples.

This chain uses TRBV7-2 with TRBJ2-7; 9 bases fit TRBD1. V shed 4 bases and J 3 bases; nucleotides not matched to a gene: 7. This CDR3 has 15 residues. Looked up from germline, CDR1 is SGHTA and CDR2 is FQGNSA. DNA of the CDR3: TGTGCCAGCAGCTACCGGACAGGGGTTGACTACGAGCAGTACTTC. Protein sequence: CASSYRTGVDYEQYF.

The V gene is TRBV7-2, the J gene TRBJ1-1, with 7 bases that match TRBD1. V lost 3 bases, J lost 1 base, and 14 bases stayed unmatched. This CDR3 has 18 residues. The germline gives CDR1 SGHTA, CDR2 FQGNSA. The DNA for the CDR3 is TGTGCCAGCAGCTTCCCGACAGGGCCGGTTGAACCGAACACTGAAGCTTTCTTT. Its protein is CASSFPTGPVEPNTEAFF.

The chain uses TRBV7-3 and TRBJ1-1; D is unresolved. The CDR3 sequence is 18 residues long. Deletions cut 1 base from V and 1 base from J, with 19 bases between. From germline, CDR1 is SGHTA and CDR2 FQGTGA. The CDR3 DNA follows: TGTGCCAGCAGCTTAATGGCGCTGGTGGGTAATCAGAACACTGAAGCTTTCTTT. It codes for CASSLMALVGNQNTEAFF. Full variable domain (remainder filled in from reference TRBV7-3 and TRBJ1-1): GAGVSQTPSNKVTEKGKYVELRCDPISGHTALYWYRQSLGQGPEFLIYFQGTGAADDSGLPNDRFFAVRPEGSVSTLKIQRTERGDSAVYLCASSLMALVGNQNTEAFFGQGTRLTVV.

This chain connects TRBV5-4 to TRBJ2-7, with TRBD1 matching over 10 bases. This CDR3 comprises 15 residues. Germline CDR1 SGHNT, CDR2 YYREEE (reference sequence). After removal of 4 bases from V and 3 bases from J, the junction contained 7 bases not matched to a gene. The CDR3 DNA follows: TGTGCCAGCAGCGCTACCGGGACAGGGGTCTACGAGCAGTACTTC. It yields the protein CASSATGTGVYEQYF.

This sequence joins TRBV6-6 and TRBJ2-7; D gene uncertain. V was trimmed by 2 bases and J by 9 bases, leaving 11 bases between them. The CDR3 has 12 amino acids. CDR1 is MNHNY and CDR2 is SVGAGI in the germline V gene (reference sequence). CDR3 protein: CASSYGGLVQYF. CDR3 in DNA: TGTGCCAGCAGTTACGGTGGGCTGGTGCAGTACTTC.

The chain links TRBV27 to TRBJ1-3, with TRBD1 identical over 7 bases. CDR3 size: 16 residues. With V trimmed by 5 bases and J by 9 bases, 16 bases remained unmatched. The V gene's germline CDR1 is MNHEY and CDR2 SMNVEV (reference sequence). CDR3 residues: CASSPNSNDREGTIYF. In nucleotides, the CDR3 is TGTGCCAGCAGTCCGAACTCAAACGACAGGGAGGGCACCATATATTTT.

This clone was counted many times. The CDR3 bases are TGTGCCAGCAGCGGTAGTCCGTCCACTGAAGCTTTCTTT. Protein product: CASSGSPSTEAFF. The chain has TRBV5-4 and TRBJ1-1; D gene unclear. CDR3 size: 13 residues. V was cut by 4 bases and J by 4 bases, with 11 bases left in between. Per germline, CDR1 SGHNT and CDR2 YYREEE (reference sequence).

As for this clone: This specimen includes other DNA sequences encoding the same CDR3. The chain combines TRBV18 with TRBJ2-7, with 12 bases that match TRBD1. With V trimmed by 2 bases and J by 10 bases, 3 bases remained unmatched. Per germline, CDR1 KGHSH and CDR2 LQKENI. There are 13 residues in the CDR3. In nucleotides, the CDR3 is TGTGCCAGCTCACCAGGGACAGGGGGCGAACAGTACTTC. This sequence encodes CASSPGTGGEQYF.

This clone was counted once. Other DNA sequences in the sample encode the same CDR3. The chain employs TRBV27 and TRBJ1-5, with D unclear. The CDR3 has 14 residues. Trimming stripped 3 bases from V and 3 bases from J, with 9 bases between. The germline gives CDR1 MNHEY, CDR2 SMNVEV (reference sequence). As DNA, the CDR3 is TGTGCCAGCAGTTTGGTAGGGCTCAATCAGCCCCAGCATTTT. This gives the protein CASSLVGLNQPQHF.

This chain joins TRBV18 and TRBJ2-5; TRBD1 matches 8 bases. Near its end, the DNA agrees better with TRBJ2-7, so the J call may be wrong. Germline V gene sequence: CDR1 KGHSH, CDR2 LQKENI. The CDR3 is made up of 21 amino acids. CDR3 coding DNA: TGTGCCAGCTCACCAGCGGGCAGGGTGGACAGGGTTGCCCTTAATTCCTACGAGCAGTACTTC. It encodes CASSPAGRVDRVALNSYEQYF.

V usage is TRBV6-5 and J usage is TRBJ1-2; D ambiguous. Germline CDR1 MNHEY, CDR2 SVGAGI. The CDR3 has 14 residues. Deletions cut 2 bases from V and 4 bases from J, with 11 bases between. CDR3 in amino acids: CASSYRAGTYGYTF. The CDR3 DNA is TGTGCCAGCAGTTACAGGGCCGGTACCTATGGCTACACCTTC.

The rearrangement joins TRBV7-9 to TRBJ2-3; TRBD2 aligns across 12 bases. The V segment lost 6 bases and the J segment 3 bases; nucleotides outside the gene matches: 7. Per the germline V gene, CDR1 is SEHNR and CDR2 is FQNEAQ (reference sequence). The CDR3 contains 16 residues. DNA for the CDR3: TGTGCCAGCAGAAGACCTAGCGGGAGGGAAACAGATACGCAGTATTTT. It codes for CASRRPSGRETDTQYF. Combining the CDR3 with reference TRBV7-9 and TRBJ2-3 gives the whole variable domain DTGVSQNPRHKITKRGQNVTFRCDPISEHNRLYWYRQTLGQGPEFLTYFQNEAQLEKSRLLSDRFSAERPKGSFSTLEIQRTEQGDSAMYLCASRRPSGRETDTQYFGPGTRLTVL.

V usage is TRBV28 and J usage is TRBJ1-5, with 7 nucleotides matching TRBD1. Germline V gene lookup returns CDR1 MDHEN and CDR2 SYDVKM. CDR3 size: 17 residues. The V and J ends lost 4 bases and 0 bases, in that order; junction bases with no gene match: 9. The DNA of the CDR3 is TGTGCCAGCAGTTCGGGGACAGTCCTCTATAGCAATCAGCCCCAGCATTTT. Its translation is CASSSGTVLYSNQPQHF.

This clone was recorded once. The same CDR3 also results from other DNA sequences found in this sample. The rearrangement joins TRBV7-3 to TRBJ2-1; 9 nucleotides match TRBD2. This CDR3 contains 14 residues. The J segment lost 3 bases and the V segment lost 5 bases, leaving 2 bases of the junction unmatched. Germline CDR1 reads SGHTA; CDR2 reads FQGTGA. The CDR3 nucleotides read TGTGCCAGCAGCCCTAGCGGGATCTACAATGAGCAGTTCTTC. It yields the protein CASSPSGIYNEQFF.

The rearrangement links TRBV5-1 to TRBJ2-1; a possible D gene is TRBD2 (7 bases). Germline V lookup: CDR1 SGHRS, CDR2 YFSETQ. The CDR3 length is 16 residues. Trimming cost V 4 bases and J 2 bases, with 16 bases left between them. The DNA for the CDR3 is TGCGCCAGCAGCCCTGAGGGGGGGATCGCCTACAATGAGCAGTTCTTC. Its protein product is CASSPEGGIAYNEQFF.

The J gene is TRBJ2-1, the V gene TRBV13; 12 positions agree with TRBD2. The V gene end was trimmed by 5 bases and the J gene end by 7 bases; junction bases not matched to a gene: 9. The CDR3 consists of 16 residues. Looked up from germline, CDR1 is PRHDT and CDR2 is FYEKMQ (reference sequence). The CDR3 coding sequence is TGTGCCAGCAGCACTGCTAGCGGGAGGGCAGGTAATGAGCAGTTCTTC. Its protein product is CASSTASGRAGNEQFF.

The chain uses TRBV11-3 and TRBJ2-2; 10 bases line up with TRBD1. With 3 bases clipped from V and 2 bases from J, the junction kept 3 bases outside the gene matches. Germline V gene data show CDR1 as SGHNT and CDR2 as YENEEA. The CDR3 is 16 amino acids. As DNA, the CDR3 is TGTGCCAGCAGCTTGGGACAGGGGCGAAACACCGGGGAGCTGTTTTTT. Amino acid sequence: CASSLGQGRNTGELFF.

V usage is TRBV28 and J usage is TRBJ2-1; 10 positions match TRBD2. Germline CDR1 reads MDHEN; CDR2 reads SYDVKM. V lost 6 bases to trimming and J lost 7 bases; unmatched junction nucleotides: 18. CDR3 length: 18 amino acids. CDR3 nucleotides: TGTGCCAGCAGGACCTCCCCTAGCGGGAGTGTAACGGTAAATGAGCAGTTCTTC. Residues: CASRTSPSGSVTVNEQFF.

The J gene is TRBJ2-3, the V gene TRBV4-1, with 9 bases that match TRBD2. CDR1 is MGHRA, CDR2 YSYEKL, per germline. The J segment lost 1 base and the V segment lost 4 bases, leaving 12 bases of the junction unmatched. The CDR3 covers 18 residues. In nucleotides, the CDR3 is TGCGCCAGCAGCCCAGCAGTTTTAGCGGGAGAAGGCACAGATACGCAGTATTTT. Translated: CASSPAVLAGEGTDTQYF.

J is TRBJ1-1 and V is TRBV19; 10 positions match TRBD1. The CDR3 runs to 14 residues. Germline CDR1 reads LNHDA; CDR2 reads SQIVND (reference sequence). The V segment lost 9 bases and the J segment 4 bases; nucleotides outside the gene matches: 8. The CDR3 protein is CASQTGGLGTEAFF. In nucleotides, the CDR3 is TGTGCCAGCCAGACAGGGGGCCTGGGCACTGAAGCTTTCTTT.

The rearrangement joins TRBV5-4 to TRBJ2-3; 9 positions match TRBD1. The V segment lost 9 bases and the J segment 4 bases; nucleotides outside the gene matches: 6. This CDR3 region has 13 residues. The germline V gene encodes CDR1 SGHNT and CDR2 YYREEE (reference sequence). For the CDR3, the DNA is TGTGCCACCAAGGGACAGGGAGCAGATACGCAGTATTTT. Its translation: CATKGQGADTQYF. Together with reference TRBV5-4 and TRBJ2-3, the CDR3 gives the full variable domain: ETGVTQSPTHLIKTRGQQVTLRCSSQSGHNTVSWYQQALGQGPQFIFQYYREEENGRGNFPPRFSGLQFPNYSSELNVNALELDDSALYLCATKGQGADTQYFGPGTRLTVL.

This chain uses TRBV29-1 with TRBJ2-5; tentative D call: TRBD2 (7 bases). The germline CDR1 and CDR2 sequences are SQVTM and ANQGSEA. CDR3 size: 13 residues. The germline V and J ends were trimmed by 4 bases and 4 bases, with 13 bases remaining between them. The CDR3 loop is CSVAGGVGETQYF. The CDR3 DNA is TGCAGCGTTGCGGGGGGCGTGGGAGAGACCCAGTACTTC.